The 20 T cell receptor beta chains given below trace back to one sample, sequenced in a study of blood T cell repertoires in COVID-19. Sequenced by immunoSEQ multiplex PCR; TCRdb stores in-frame clones only, minus some. The table lists approximately 220,000 clones, 85% of them singletons. What was sequenced was PBMCs or T cells enriched from blood (not recorded which). These receptors were collected from a middle-aged man who had recovered from COVID-19.

V gene TRBV29-1 combines with J gene TRBJ2-7; 8 bases match TRBD1. This CDR3 is 14 amino acids long. Per germline, CDR1 SQVTM and CDR2 ANQGSEA. V lost 5 bases, J lost 2 bases, and 8 bases stayed unmatched. CDR3 coding DNA: TGCAGCGTTCATACGACAGGGGCTCCCTACGAGCAGTACTTC. Translation gives CSVHTTGAPYEQYF.

The J gene is TRBJ1-6, the V gene TRBV5-5; 7 bases line up with TRBD1. This CDR3 contains 17 residues. V was clipped by 5 bases and J by 6 bases; unmatched bases: 14. Germline V gives CDR1 SGHKS, CDR2 YYEKEE (reference sequence). CDR3 coding DNA: TGTGCCAGCAGTTCGCGAATTCAGGGGGAAGTTAATTCACCCCTCCACTTT. It specifies CASSSRIQGEVNSPLHF.

The chain recombines TRBV5-1 with TRBJ1-1; 9 bases map to TRBD1. The germline CDR1 and CDR2 sequences are SGHRS and YFSETQ. CDR3 length: 16 amino acids. V was pared by 3 bases and J by 7 bases, with 13 bases of the junction left unmatched. The CDR3 spells CASSSQPGQGEYEAFF. The CDR3 nucleotides are TGCGCCAGCAGCTCACAACCGGGACAGGGTGAATATGAAGCTTTCTTT.

This chain uses TRBV27 with TRBJ2-6; TRBD1 aligns across 9 bases. Germline V lookup: CDR1 MNHEY, CDR2 SMNVEV (reference sequence). Trimming at V came to 4 bases and at J to 8 bases, leaving 9 bases not matched to a gene. The CDR3 contains 16 residues. The CDR3 loop reads CASSSGTGHLPNVLTF. In DNA form, the CDR3 reads TGTGCCAGCAGTTCGGGGACAGGGCATCTCCCCAACGTCCTGACTTTC.

CDR3 sequence reads: CASSLFLTGATSGQGTDTQYF. In nucleotides, the CDR3 is TGCGCCAGCAGCTTGTTTTTAACGGGAGCAACCTCCGGACAGGGGACAGATACGCAGTATTTT. The chain has TRBV5-1 and TRBJ2-3; 9 bases map to TRBD1. With 1 base clipped from V and 3 bases from J, the junction kept 21 bases outside the gene matches. The germline V gene encodes CDR1 SGHRS and CDR2 YFSETQ. The CDR3 has 21 amino acids.

CDR3 loop: CASSLSGNRGKDEQFF. The CDR3 coding sequence is TGTGCCAGCAGCTTATCTGGGAATAGGGGTAAAGATGAGCAGTTCTTC. The rearrangement joins TRBV5-4 to TRBJ2-1, with D tentatively TRBD1 (5 bases). Germline V lookup: CDR1 SGHNT, CDR2 YYREEE (reference sequence). The CDR3 totals 16 residues. Trimming cost V 2 bases and J 8 bases, with 20 bases left between them.

The chain employs TRBV25-1 and TRBJ2-3; D is unresolved. The CDR3 covers 14 residues. CDR1 MGHDK and CDR2 SYGVNS come from the germline V gene. Trimming took off 10 bases at V and 2 bases at J, with 16 bases between the two ends. The CDR3 DNA sequence: TGTGCCACCGTTAGCTCCGAAGCCACAGATACGCAGTATTTT. It is translated as CATVSSEATDTQYF.

This sequence joins TRBV19 and TRBJ2-1, with D hard to call. The CDR3 covers 16 residues. CDR1 and CDR2 from the germline V gene are LNHDA and SQIVND (reference sequence). V was shortened by 4 bases and J by 0 bases, with 13 bases between the two germline ends. Here the CDR3 DNA reads TGTGCCAGTAGTAAGAGGTCGAGAGCCTCCTACAATGAGCAGTTCTTC. Protein sequence: CASSKRSRASYNEQFF.

This clone was found once. The genes are TRBV28 and TRBJ1-2, with D possibly matching TRBD1 (6 bases). Trimming removed 6 bases from V and 4 bases from J, with 12 bases in between. The CDR3 runs 13 residues. The germline gives CDR1 MDHEN, CDR2 SYDVKM. CDR3: CASRHLQGYGYTF. The CDR3 DNA is TGTGCCAGCAGACATCTACAGGGCTATGGCTACACCTTC.

The CDR3 loop is CASSSNNPGQGPGPLGYTF. The CDR3 nucleotides read TGTGCCAGCAGCTCCAATAACCCGGGACAGGGGCCCGGGCCGTTGGGCTACACCTTC. The V and J genes are TRBV7-3 and TRBJ1-2; 10 nucleotides match TRBD1. The CDR3 is 19 amino acids. CDR1 SGHTA and CDR2 FQGTGA come from the germline V gene. V trimming: 4 bases; J trimming: 8 bases; junction bases outside the gene matches: 22.

The J gene is TRBJ1-3, the V gene TRBV1. TRBV1 is a pseudogene locus. CDR3 length equals 14 residues. CDR3 protein: CTGLRGALPNTIYF. Here the CDR3 DNA reads TGCACCGGTCTGCGGGGGGCCCTACCGAACACCATATATTTT.

The rearrangement links TRBV28 to TRBJ1-5; possible D gene TRBD1, 6 bases. Trimming removed 6 bases from V and 2 bases from J, with 17 bases in between. Germline CDR1 is MDHEN and CDR2 is SYDVKM. The CDR3 totals 16 residues. For the CDR3, the DNA is TGTGCCAGCAGGTGGGGGCTACAGAATGGCAATCAGCCCCAGCATTTT. Its translation is CASRWGLQNGNQPQHF.

The chain recombines TRBV3-1 (or the pseudogene TRBV3-2) with TRBJ1-1; tentatively, D is TRBD1 (6 bases). CDR1 is LGHDT, CDR2 YNNKEL, per germline (reference sequence). The CDR3 sequence is 13 residues long. V lost 1 base and J lost 10, with 13 bases in between. This CDR3 reads CASSQGIGGLAFF. In DNA form, the CDR3 reads TGTGCCAGCAGCCAAGGGATTGGGGGCTTAGCTTTCTTT.

The rearrangement joins TRBV7-6 to TRBJ2-1, with 11 bases that match TRBD2. V trimming: 5 bases; J trimming: 3 bases; junction bases outside the gene matches: 3. CDR3 size: 15 residues. Germline CDR1 reads SGHVS; CDR2 reads FNYEAQ. The CDR3 coding sequence is TGTGCCAGCAGCCCGGGACTAGCGGACTACAATGAGCAGTTCTTC. This codes for CASSPGLADYNEQFF.

V is TRBV4-3 and J is TRBJ2-4, with 10 bases fitting TRBD2. J gave up 7 bases and V 1 base, and 16 bases lay outside the gene matches. Per germline, CDR1 LGHNA and CDR2 YSLEER. The CDR3 contains 19 residues. DNA of the CDR3: TGCGCCAGCAGCCAAGGGCGTACTAGCGGGAAAGGGGGGGAGAACATTCAGTACTTC. Its translation: CASSQGRTSGKGGENIQYF.

This clone has only one observation. The rearrangement links TRBV7-3 to TRBJ2-5; 8 bases map to TRBD2. The junction had 4 bases not matched to a gene; V was cut back by 0 bases and J by 4 bases. The CDR3 length is 15 residues. CDR1 and CDR2 (germline): SGHTA, FQGTGA. DNA for the CDR3: TGTGCCAGCAGCTTAACTAGCGGGGTCCTAGAGACCCAGTACTTC. Translation gives CASSLTSGVLETQYF.

The V gene is TRBV29-1, the J gene TRBJ2-7; D might be TRBD1 or TRBD2, each matching 9 bases. Germline CDR1 SQVTM, CDR2 ANQGSEA. V lost 7 bases, J lost 4 bases, and 32 bases lay in between. This CDR3 contains 18 residues. CDR3 in amino acids: CSAEGTGMSSGRRYEQYF. The CDR3 DNA reads as TGCAGCGCCGAGGGGACAGGGATGAGTAGCGGGAGAAGGTACGAGCAGTACTTC.

The J gene is TRBJ2-3, the V gene TRBV5-1; 15 bases map to TRBD2. CDR3 length: 17 amino acids. J lost 4 bases, V lost 4 bases, and 7 bases had no gene match. Looked up from germline, CDR1 is SGHRS and CDR2 is YFSETQ. The chain's CDR3 is CASSRTSGRAGADTQYF. CDR3 coding DNA: TGCGCCAGCAGCAGGACTAGCGGGAGGGCCGGGGCAGATACGCAGTATTTT.

The chain links TRBV5-4 to TRBJ2-7; D gene ambiguous. The germline gives CDR1 SGHNT, CDR2 YYREEE (reference sequence). This CDR3 is built from 12 residues. V shed 4 bases and J shed 2 bases, with 7 bases lying between them. The CDR3 DNA is TGTGCCAGCAGCCCAGGAACCTACGAGCAGTACTTC. Translating gives CASSPGTYEQYF.

The V and J genes are TRBV5-1 and TRBJ1-1; 11 bases map to TRBD1. Looked up from germline, CDR1 is SGHRS and CDR2 is YFSETQ. This CDR3 has 14 residues. The V and J ends lost 5 bases and 4 bases, in that order; junction bases with no gene match: 4. The CDR3 sequence: CASRSGTGGTEAFF. The CDR3, as DNA: TGCGCCAGCAGGTCCGGGACAGGGGGCACTGAAGCTTTCTTT.